The 24 T cell receptor beta chains presented below share a single source sample, sequenced in a study of blood T cell repertoires in COVID-19. Generated by immunoSEQ multiplex PCR, the TCRdb table keeps only in-frame clones and is missing some. This sample has 250,000 to 300,000 clones; less than 90% occur once, and the top ten carry around 4.2%. The material sequenced was peripheral blood. The receptors originated from a man between 60 and 75 years old with acute or convalescent COVID-19.

The CDR3 spells CASSPAARGYTF. In nucleotides, the CDR3 is TGTGCCAGCAGCCCAGCCGCGAGGGGCTACACCTTC. This chain uses TRBV7-8 with TRBJ1-2, with D uncertain. The V gene lost 5 bases and the J gene lost 8 bases, with 12 bases spanning the gap. Germline V gene data show CDR1 as SGHVS and CDR2 as FQNEAQ. The CDR3 has 12 amino acids.

This clone was picked up a small number of times. J is TRBJ1-5 and V is TRBV6-5; perhaps TRBD1 as D (5 bases). From germline, CDR1 is MNHEY and CDR2 SVGAGI. V was pared by 5 bases and J by 5 bases, with 16 bases between. The CDR3 totals 15 residues. The CDR3 DNA follows: TGTGCCAGCAGTCGCCTCCCAGGGAGGGATCAGCCCCAGCATTTT. Amino acids: CASSRLPGRDQPQHF.

V is TRBV18 and J is TRBJ2-1; 7 nucleotides line up with TRBD1. Germline CDR1 and CDR2: KGHSH and LQKENI. Trimming at V came to 3 bases and at J to 4 bases, leaving 9 bases not matched to a gene. The length of the CDR3 is 16 residues. The CDR3 nucleotides read TGTGCCAGCTCACCTAGGGACAGCCCTTCTTACAATGAGCAGTTCTTC. Translation gives CASSPRDSPSYNEQFF. The variable domain in full, with the rest retrieved from reference TRBV18 and TRBJ2-1, is NAGVMQNPRHLVRRRGQEARLRCSPMKGHSHVYWYRQLPEEGLKFMVYLQKENIIDESGMPKERFSAEFPKEGPSILRIQQVVRGDSAAYFCASSPRDSPSYNEQFFGPGTRLTVL.

The chain joins TRBV10-3 to TRBJ2-7; 11 bases map to TRBD2. The CDR3 covers 15 residues. Germline V gives CDR1 ENHRY, CDR2 SYGVKD. V trimming: 1 base; J trimming: 4 bases; junction bases outside the gene matches: 3. The DNA for the CDR3 is TGTGCCATCAGTGAGTTTAGCGGGAGGGAATACGAGCAGTACTTC. It yields the protein CAISEFSGREYEQYF.

J is TRBJ2-1 and V is TRBV18; TRBD1 matches 9 bases. The germline V gene encodes CDR1 KGHSH and CDR2 LQKENI. V shed 2 bases and J 5 bases; nucleotides not matched to a gene: 4. CDR3 length: 15 residues. The CDR3 sequence: CASSPRQGDHNEQFF. The CDR3 region has the DNA TGTGCCAGCTCACCAAGACAGGGGGATCACAATGAGCAGTTCTTC.

This chain links TRBV7-6 with TRBJ2-2; TRBD2 matches at 13 bases. Trimming removed 1 base from V and 5 bases from J; junction bases left unmatched: 4. Germline V gives CDR1 SGHVS, CDR2 FNYEAQ. The CDR3 loop spans 17 amino acids. The CDR3 DNA follows: TGTGCCAGCAGCTTAGTCGGGACTAGCGGGGTAACCGGGGAGCTGTTTTTT. This encodes CASSLVGTSGVTGELFF.

This clone appeared a few times. V usage is TRBV9 and J usage is TRBJ2-3; unclear D gene. Germline CDR1 SGDLS, CDR2 YYNGEE. Trimming shortened V by 1 base and J by 1 base, and 7 bases separated the two germline ends. This CDR3 region has 14 residues. CDR3 region: CASSVLQGTDTQYF. The CDR3 region has the DNA TGTGCCAGCAGCGTACTTCAGGGCACAGATACGCAGTATTTT.

The chain couples TRBV19 to TRBJ1-2; D remains unclear. Germline CDR1 reads LNHDA; CDR2 reads SQIVND (reference sequence). The CDR3 extends over 14 amino acids. Trimming stripped 5 bases from V and 7 bases from J, with 17 bases between. The CDR3 DNA is TGTGCCAGTAGTCAACCCGGACTTGTCCTTGGCTACACCTTC. This gives the protein CASSQPGLVLGYTF.

V gene TRBV10-1 combines with J gene TRBJ2-4; a possible D gene is TRBD2 (6 bases). Germline CDR1 reads WNHNN; CDR2 reads SYGVQD (reference sequence). The germline V and J ends were trimmed by 8 bases and 0 bases, with 11 bases remaining between them. The CDR3 sequence is 14 residues long. This CDR3 reads CASGWRVAKNIQYF. For the CDR3, the DNA is TGCGCCAGCGGATGGAGGGTAGCCAAAAACATTCAGTACTTC.

V usage is TRBV7-6 and J usage is TRBJ2-7, with 7 bases that match TRBD1. CDR3 size: 13 residues. Per the germline V gene, CDR1 is SGHVS and CDR2 is FNYEAQ. Trimming at V came to 5 bases and at J to 6 bases, leaving 7 bases not matched to a gene. Here the CDR3 reads CASSKTGSGEQYF. The CDR3 coding sequence is TGTGCCAGCAGCAAGACAGGGTCGGGCGAGCAGTACTTC.

The chain couples TRBV28 to TRBJ2-5; 9 bases agree with TRBD2. Germline loops: CDR1 MDHEN, CDR2 SYDVKM. This CDR3 has 16 amino acids. With 6 bases clipped from V and 5 bases from J, the junction kept 13 bases outside the gene matches. CDR3 sequence: CASRSWGAGGGETQYF. The CDR3 bases are TGTGCCAGCAGATCCTGGGGAGCGGGAGGAGGTGAGACCCAGTACTTC. The variable domain in full, completed from reference TRBV28 and TRBJ2-5, reads DVKVTQSSRYLVKRTGEKVFLECVQDMDHENMFWYRQDPGLGLRLIYFSYDVKMKEKGDIPEGYSVSREKKERFSLILESASTNQTSMYLCASRSWGAGGGETQYFGPGTRLLVL.

This chain uses TRBV6-5 with TRBJ2-1; D uncertain. The V gene lost 0 bases and the J gene lost 0 bases, with 6 bases spanning the gap. There are 15 residues in the CDR3. Germline V lookup: CDR1 MNHEY, CDR2 SVGAGI. The CDR3 loop is CASSYSFHSYNEQFF. The CDR3 nucleotides are TGTGCCAGCAGTTACTCTTTCCACTCCTACAATGAGCAGTTCTTC.

This CDR3 is CASSPPGTGLGYTF. The CDR3 DNA follows: TGTGCCAGCAGCCCGCCCGGGACAGGGCTCGGCTACACCTTC. J is TRBJ1-2 and V is TRBV11-2; 9 bases are a match to TRBD1. The germline V gene has CDR1 SGHAT and CDR2 FQNNGV. The CDR3 has 14 residues. Germline trimming cut 5 bases from V and 8 bases from J; bases unmatched to any gene: 9.

The chain employs TRBV7-3 and TRBJ1-2; the match to TRBD1 covers 7 bases. Germline V gives CDR1 SGHTA, CDR2 FQGTGA. V was pared by 5 bases and J by 14 bases, with 14 bases of the junction left unmatched. This CDR3 has 13 residues. The CDR3 region has the DNA TGTGCCAGCAGCCCCCGGACAGGAAAGCTCATTACCTTC. It translates to CASSPRTGKLITF.

V and J are TRBV3-1 (or the pseudogene TRBV3-2) and TRBJ2-5, with D possibly TRBD2 on 5 matching bases. With 7 bases removed from V and 5 bases from J, the gap between germline ends came to 17 bases. This CDR3 contains 14 residues. CDR1 LGHDT and CDR2 YNNKEL come from the germline V gene (reference sequence). CDR3 residues: CASKLLGLDETQYF. For the CDR3, the DNA is TGTGCCAGCAAGTTACTAGGATTAGATGAGACCCAGTACTTC.

The chain joins TRBV19 to TRBJ2-7; D gene ambiguous. The germline V gene encodes CDR1 LNHDA and CDR2 SQIVND (reference sequence). Trimming pared 6 bases from V and 0 bases from J, leaving 18 bases between. The CDR3 runs to 16 residues. In nucleotides, the CDR3 is TGTGCCAGTAGCCATTCACTTCCTCTAAGCTCCTACGAGCAGTACTTC. Protein sequence: CASSHSLPLSSYEQYF.

The chain uses TRBV10-3 and TRBJ1-1; 7 bases line up with TRBD1. CDR1 and CDR2 (germline): ENHRY, SYGVKD. V was clipped by 3 bases and J by 1 base; unmatched bases: 8. There are 16 residues in the CDR3. As DNA, the CDR3 is TGTGCCATCAGTGACGTAACGGGACAGAAGAACACTGAAGCTTTCTTT. Encoded protein: CAISDVTGQKNTEAFF.

The chain carries TRBV9 and TRBJ2-1; the match to TRBD2 covers 10 bases. V lost 3 bases and J lost 3; bases outside the gene matches: 3. Per germline, CDR1 SGDLS and CDR2 YYNGEE. The length of the CDR3 is 15 residues. CDR3 residues: CASSAVAGGYNEQFF. Written as DNA, the CDR3 is TGTGCCAGCAGCGCCGTAGCGGGGGGCTACAATGAGCAGTTCTTC.

This chain connects TRBV29-1 to TRBJ2-1, with D tentatively TRBD2 (6 bases). Trimming stripped 7 bases from V and 5 bases from J, with 15 bases between. The CDR3 length is 13 residues. Germline CDR1 and CDR2: SQVTM and ANQGSEA. The CDR3 nucleotides read TGCAGCGGCGGGACCCACCAGGACAATGAGCAGTTCTTC. Amino acids: CSGGTHQDNEQFF.

This chain uses TRBV4-1 with TRBJ2-6; D perhaps matches TRBD2 (6 bases). V shed 3 bases and J shed 1 base, with 10 bases lying between them. The CDR3 loop spans 16 amino acids. CDR1 MGHRA and CDR2 YSYEKL come from the germline V gene. The DNA of the CDR3 is TGCGCCAGCAGCCATCCTGGGGGGTCTGGGGCCAACGTCCTGACTTTC. It is translated as CASSHPGGSGANVLTF.

A single count supports this clone. This chain uses TRBV11-2 with TRBJ1-6; 7 bases are shared with TRBD1. The CDR3 spans 15 residues. Germline V gene lookup returns CDR1 SGHAT and CDR2 FQNNGV. With V trimmed by 3 bases and J by 6 bases, 5 bases remained unmatched. The CDR3 DNA reads TGTGCCAGCAGCTTGAACAGGGGAGGTAATTCACCCCTCCACTTT. It yields the protein CASSLNRGGNSPLHF. The full variable domain, in which reference TRBV11-2 and TRBJ1-6 provide the parts outside the CDR3, is EAGVAQSPRYKIIEKRQSVAFWCNPISGHATLYWYQQILGQGPKLLIQFQNNGVVDDSQLPKDRFSAERLKGVDSTLKIQPAKLEDSAVYLCASSLNRGGNSPLHFGNGTRLTVT.

This clone was seen just once. The genes are TRBV6-2 or TRBV6-3 and TRBJ2-7; 7 nucleotides line up with TRBD2. In germline, CDR1 is MNHEY, CDR2 SVGEGT. V trimming: 4 bases; J trimming: 0 bases; junction bases outside the gene matches: 3. The CDR3 extends over 14 amino acids. The CDR3 DNA is TGTGCCAGCAGTTGGGACTACCTCTCCTACGAGCAGTACTTC. Translated: CASSWDYLSYEQYF.

This clone came up once. The chain uses TRBV3-1 (or the pseudogene TRBV3-2) and TRBJ1-1; D gene uncertain. The V and J ends lost 7 bases and 0 bases respectively, with 9 bases between them. The CDR3 loop spans 13 amino acids. The V gene's germline CDR1 is LGHDT and CDR2 YNNKEL (reference sequence). The CDR3 here is CASILPMNTEAFF. For the CDR3, the DNA is TGTGCCAGCATCTTGCCTATGAACACTGAAGCTTTCTTT.

The chain joins TRBV6-5 to TRBJ1-5; no reliable D call. Trimming removed 2 bases at V and 2 bases at J, with 13 bases between. The CDR3 contains 16 residues. Germline-derived CDR1 and CDR2 are MNHEY and SVGAGI. CDR3 coding DNA: TGTGCCAGCAGTTACGGGCTTTTTGGTGGCAATCAGCCCCAGCATTTT. It translates to CASSYGLFGGNQPQHF.